This T cell receptor (beta chain) was recovered during a study of spatial heterogeneity in lung cancer. Study background: Raw-read counts averaged over ten per unique TCR and UMI combination.

Each CDR3 protein gets one entry after TCRdb re-called the 5' RACE reads with MiXCR. In the table there are 50,000 to 65,000 distinct CDR3 sequences, 7.5% to 8.5% of which are singletons. Time point defined: sample taken at primary tumor resection. From tumor, nontumor lung or frozen PBMC, whole RNA was taken unsorted for sequencing. The CDR3 is 14 residues long. V trimming: 7 bases; J trimming: 4 bases; junction bases outside the gene matches: 5. The chain recombines TRBV12-3 or TRBV12-4 with TRBJ2-2; 8 bases agree with TRBD1. The input for sequencing was PBMCs, taken at surgery. The clonotype was recovered from a female donor with early-stage non-small cell lung cancer. Here the CDR3 reads CASTGTGLTGELFF. The CDR3 DNA is TGTGCCAGCACCGGGACAGGCCTCACCGGGGAGCTGTTTTTT.